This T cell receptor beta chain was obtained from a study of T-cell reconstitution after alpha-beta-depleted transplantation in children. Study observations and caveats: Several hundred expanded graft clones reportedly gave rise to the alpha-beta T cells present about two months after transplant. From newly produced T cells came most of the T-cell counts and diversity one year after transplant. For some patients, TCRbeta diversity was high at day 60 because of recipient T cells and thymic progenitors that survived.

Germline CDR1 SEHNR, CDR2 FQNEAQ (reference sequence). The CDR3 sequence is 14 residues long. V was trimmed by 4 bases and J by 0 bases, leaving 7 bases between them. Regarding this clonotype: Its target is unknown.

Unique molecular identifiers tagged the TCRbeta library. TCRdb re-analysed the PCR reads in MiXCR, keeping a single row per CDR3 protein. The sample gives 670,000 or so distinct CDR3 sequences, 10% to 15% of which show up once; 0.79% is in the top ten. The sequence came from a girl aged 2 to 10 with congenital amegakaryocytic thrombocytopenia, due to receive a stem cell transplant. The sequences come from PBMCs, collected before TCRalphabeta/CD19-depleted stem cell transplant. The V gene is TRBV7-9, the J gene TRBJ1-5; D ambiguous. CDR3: CASSSQDSNQPQHF. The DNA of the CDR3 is TGTGCCAGCAGCTCTCAGGATAGCAATCAGCCCCAGCATTTT. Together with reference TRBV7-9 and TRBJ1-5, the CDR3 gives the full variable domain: DTGVSQNPRHKITKRGQNVTFRCDPISEHNRLYWYRQTLGQGPEFLTYFQNEAQLEKSRLLSDRFSAERPKGSFSTLEIQRTEQGDSAMYLCASSSQDSNQPQHFGDGTRLSIL.